The source of this T cell receptor (beta chain) is a study of cytomegalovirus exposure and HLA in healthy donors. Germline V gene lookup returns CDR1 MGHRA and CDR2 YSYEKL. Trimming took 4 bases from V and 2 from J, leaving 23 bases between them. There are 18 residues in the CDR3. The PCR ran on 60 Vbeta and 13 Jbeta primers. Sequenced by immunoSEQ multiplex PCR; TCRdb stores in-frame clones only, minus some. In the table there are roughly 180,000 clones, about three quarters of which are singletons. This clone turned up a few times. Sequencing used PBMCs. This receptor was obtained from a female donor in good health and CMV-seronegative. The chain has TRBV4-1 and TRBJ1-2; D is possibly TRBD1 (6 bases). CDR3 nucleotide sequence: TGCGCCAGCAGCCCCCAGGATTTAACAGGGAGCCCAAACTATGGCTACACCTTC. It specifies CASSPQDLTGSPNYGYTF.